Here is one T cell receptor beta chain with its context. Its antigen is not known. This sample stems from a study of CXCR3-negative and CXCR3-positive naive CD8 T cells. Study in general: Roughly 1.5 +/- 0.3 million TRB reads came from each library, giving some 140 million in total. Findings and caveats of the study: Diversity was high in both naive subsets and much lower in memory cells. When CXCR3-positive naive cells were set against CXCR3-negative naive cells, the former had more hydrophobic TRB CDR3s.

Germline-derived CDR1 and CDR2 are SGHVS and FQNEAQ. The CDR3 has 18 residues. Libraries were UMI-labeled 5' RACE TRB cDNA. For each CDR3 protein, TCRdb gives one entry from its re-call of the 5' RACE reads, without DNA. The sample table sets out roughly 93,000 distinct CDR3 sequences. The specimen sequenced was naive CXCR3+ CD8+ T cells from blood. The subset here: CD45RO-CCR7+CD27+CD95- naive CD8+ T cells expressing CXCR3 (TNR3+). This chain uses TRBV7-8 with TRBJ2-3; no DNA is available, so the TRBD2 call from TCRdb remains unchecked. The clonotype was recovered from a human donor in good health. Some clones in this sample may be carry-over from other donors' samples. The CDR3 reads CASSLVRASGVSTDTQYF.